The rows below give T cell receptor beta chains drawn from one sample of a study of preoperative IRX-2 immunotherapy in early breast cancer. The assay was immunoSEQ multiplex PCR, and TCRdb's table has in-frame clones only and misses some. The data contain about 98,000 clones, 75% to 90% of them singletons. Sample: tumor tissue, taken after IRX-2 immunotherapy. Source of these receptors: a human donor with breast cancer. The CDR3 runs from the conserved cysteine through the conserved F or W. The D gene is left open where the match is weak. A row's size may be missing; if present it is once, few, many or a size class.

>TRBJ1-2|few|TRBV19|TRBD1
CASSFGTEYYGYTF
TGTGCCAGTAGTTTCGGGACAGAATACTATGGCTACACCTTC
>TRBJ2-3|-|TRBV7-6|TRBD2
CASSSPPGLTRDTQYF
TGTGCCAGCAGCTCCCCTCCGGGACTAACTCGGGATACGCAGTATTTT
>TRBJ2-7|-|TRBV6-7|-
CASRLGYEQYF
TGTGCCAGTAGGTTGGGTTACGAGCAGTACTTC
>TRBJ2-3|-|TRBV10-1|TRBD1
CASESGTEATDTQYF
TGCGCCAGCGAGTCCGGGACAGAGGCGACAGATACGCAGTATTTT
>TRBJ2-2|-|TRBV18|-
CASSSQNTGELFF
TGTGCCAGCTCAAGCCAGAACACCGGGGAGCTGTTTTTT
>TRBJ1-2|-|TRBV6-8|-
CASSPASYGYTF
TGTGCCAGCAGTCCAGCGTCCTATGGCTACACCTTC
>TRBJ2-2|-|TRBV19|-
CASSIDLQGQLFF
TGTGCCAGTAGTATAGATCTCCAGGGTCAGCTGTTTTTT
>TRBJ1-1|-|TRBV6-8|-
CASSPRDFARGFF
TGTGCCAGCAGTCCTAGGGACTTCGCCCGTGGTTTCTTT
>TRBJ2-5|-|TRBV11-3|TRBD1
CASSSPQRDSQETQYF
TGTGCCAGCAGCTCTCCCCAACGGGACAGCCAAGAGACCCAGTACTTC
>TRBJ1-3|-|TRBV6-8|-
CAITAQGTGNTIYF
TGTGCCATCACGGCCCAAGGGACTGGAAACACCATATATTTT
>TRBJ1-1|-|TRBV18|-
CASSSQGLNTEAFF
TGTGCCAGCTCCTCACAGGGACTGAACACTGAAGCTTTCTTT
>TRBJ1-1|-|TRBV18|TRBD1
CASSPPQGGGTEAFF
TGTGCCAGCTCACCCCCCCAAGGGGGCGGCACTGAAGCTTTCTTT
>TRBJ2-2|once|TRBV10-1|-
CASSDGGAGHGELFF
TGCGCCAGCAGTGATGGTGGGGCAGGGCACGGGGAGCTGTTTTTT
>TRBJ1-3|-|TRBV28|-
CASSLEGFGNTIYF
TGTGCCAGCAGTTTGGAGGGATTCGGAAACACCATATATTTT
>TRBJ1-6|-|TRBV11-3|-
CASSEVGARSGNSPLHF
TGTGCCAGCAGCGAAGTGGGGGCGAGGTCGGGAAATTCACCCCTCCACTTT
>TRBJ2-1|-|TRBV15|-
CATMGRGLSSYNEQFF
TGTGCCACCATGGGGAGAGGTTTAAGCTCCTACAATGAGCAGTTCTTC
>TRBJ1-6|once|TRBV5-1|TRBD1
CASSGATGGFSPLHF
TGCGCCAGCAGCGGAGCGACAGGGGGCTTTTCACCCCTCCACTTT
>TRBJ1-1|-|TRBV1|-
CASSYQGGNTEAFF
TGCGCCAGCAGCTATCAGGGAGGGAACACTGAAGCTTTCTTT
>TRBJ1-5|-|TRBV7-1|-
CASSLSPNSNQPQHF
TGTGCCAGCAGCTTGTCGCCTAATAGCAATCAGCCCCAGCATTTT
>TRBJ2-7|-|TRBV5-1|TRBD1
CASRLGFKGGNYEQYF
TGCGCCAGCAGGTTGGGGTTCAAAGGGGGCAATTACGAGCAGTACTTC
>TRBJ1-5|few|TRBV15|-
CATSRRETSQPQHF
TGTGCCACCAGCAGACGGGAGACAAGTCAGCCCCAGCATTTT
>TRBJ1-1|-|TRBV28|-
CASHGHLNTEAFF
TGTGCCAGCCATGGACACCTGAATACTGAAGCTTTCTTT
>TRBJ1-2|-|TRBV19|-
CASSMRAVYGYTF
TGTGCCAGTAGTATGAGGGCTGTCTATGGCTACACCTTC
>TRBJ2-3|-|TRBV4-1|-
CASSQAWDTQYF
TGCGCCAGCAGCCAAGCTTGGGATACGCAGTATTTT
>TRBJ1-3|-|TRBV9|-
CASSARRGKSSGNTIYF
TGTGCCAGCAGCGCGCGCCGCGGCAAATCCTCTGGAAACACCATATATTTT
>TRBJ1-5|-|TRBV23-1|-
CASSLFQEDSYSNQPQHF
TGCGCCAGCAGCTTGTTTCAGGAGGACAGCTATAGCAATCAGCCCCAGCATTTT
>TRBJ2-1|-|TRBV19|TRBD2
CASSMVSGANEQFF
TGTGCCAGTAGTATGGTTAGCGGGGCCAATGAGCAGTTCTTC
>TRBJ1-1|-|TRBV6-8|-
CASSYNRDMTAEAFF
TGTGCCAGCAGTTACAACCGGGACATGACGGCTGAAGCTTTCTTT
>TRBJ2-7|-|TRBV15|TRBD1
CATSGWDRGQYEQYF
TGTGCCACCAGCGGTTGGGACAGGGGGCAGTACGAGCAGTACTTC